The 10 T cell receptor beta chains below were found in one sample sequenced in a study of CD8 T cells in ankylosing spondylitis. General study findings and limits: Blood of patients with ankylosing spondylitis appeared to be characterized by a TCR beta motif of eight highly homologous variants.

TCRdb used MiXCR to reprocess the 5' RACE reads, holding one entry per CDR3 protein. The sample lists 200,000 to 250,000 distinct CDR3 sequences; approximately 20% were seen once. Antigens of these TCRs are unknown. The sample comprised blood, either unsorted or a sorted T cell fraction (not recorded which). All receptors derive from a male donor with ankylosing spondylitis.

A few counts support this clonotype. The chain joins TRBV20-1 to TRBJ2-7; TRBD1 aligns across 9 bases. Germline V CDR1 and CDR2: DFQATT, SNEGSKA (reference sequence). The V segment lost 1 base and the J segment 3 bases; nucleotides outside the gene matches: 7. This CDR3 contains 15 residues. CDR3 amino acids: CSARVRGTGRYEQYF. The DNA of the CDR3 is TGCAGTGCTAGAGTCCGCGGGACAGGGCGCTACGAGCAGTACTTC.

The J gene is TRBJ2-1, the V gene TRBV30; D call uncertain. V lost 8 bases to trimming and J lost 6 bases, with 14 bases between them. The CDR3 consists of 12 residues. The germline V gene encodes CDR1 GTSNPN and CDR2 SVGIG (reference sequence). Written as DNA, the CDR3 is TGTGCCCTTGCAGAACTTGGCAATGAGCAGTTCTTC. As protein: CALAELGNEQFF.

This chain connects TRBV20-1 to TRBJ2-7, with 9 nucleotides matching TRBD1. Germline trimming cut 0 bases from V and 5 bases from J; bases unmatched to any gene: 5. Germline values: CDR1 DFQATT, CDR2 SNEGSKA (reference sequence). The CDR3 spans 14 residues. As DNA, the CDR3 is TGCAGTGCTAGAGAGCGGACAGGGGTCCACGAGCAGTACTTC. This translates into CSARERTGVHEQYF.

The J gene is TRBJ2-7, the V gene TRBV12-3 or TRBV12-4; possible D gene TRBD2, 6 bases. V was shortened by 6 bases and J by 2 bases, with 17 bases between the two germline ends. The CDR3 contains 15 residues. The CDR3 protein is CASRRMEGTPYEQYF. CDR3 bases: TGTGCCAGCAGACGGATGGAGGGTACCCCCTACGAGCAGTACTTC.

This clonotype was seen only a few times. The DNA of the CDR3 is TGTGCCACCAGTGATCTTACAGGGGCGCTAACCGGGGAGCTGTTTTTT. It yields the protein CATSDLTGALTGELFF. The chain carries TRBV24-1 and TRBJ2-2; 7 nucleotides align to TRBD1. Germline trimming cut 3 bases from V and 5 bases from J; bases unmatched to any gene: 8. The CDR3 length is 16 residues. Germline assignment: CDR1 KGHDR and CDR2 SFDVKD.

This clonotype occurred a few times. This sequence joins TRBV5-6 and TRBJ2-1; either TRBD1 or TRBD2 may supply D (5 bases each). The germline CDR1 and CDR2 sequences are SGHDT and YYEEEE. This CDR3 has 12 amino acids. Trimming took 3 bases from V and 7 from J, leaving 8 bases between them. CDR3 sequence: CASSYEGNEQFF. The CDR3 DNA reads TGTGCCAGCAGCTACGAGGGGAATGAGCAGTTCTTC. The whole variable domain, filled in from reference TRBV5-6 and TRBJ2-1, reads DAGVTQSPTHLIKTRGQQVTLRCSPKSGHDTVSWYQQALGQGPQFIFQYYEEEERQRGNFPDRFSGHQFPNYSSELNVNALLLGDSALYLCASSYEGNEQFFGPGTRLTVL.

The rearrangement uses TRBV7-9 and TRBJ2-7; weak D call: TRBD1 (6 bases). The CDR3 has 15 residues. Trimming left V 2 bases short and J 3 bases short, with 14 bases between. Per germline, CDR1 SEHNR and CDR2 FQNEAQ (reference sequence). The CDR3: CASSLQGTFYYEQYF. The CDR3 region has the DNA TGTGCCAGCAGCTTACAGGGGACCTTTTACTACGAGCAGTACTTC.

The chain combines TRBV6-5 with TRBJ2-1; TRBD2 is a possible D gene (5 bases). In germline, CDR1 is MNHEY, CDR2 SVGAGI. The CDR3 extends over 13 amino acids. Trimming removed 0 bases from V and 9 bases from J, with 9 bases in between. CDR3 in DNA: TGTGCCAGCAGTTACTCCCGGGCGGGTGAGCAGTTCTTC. Translated, it gives CASSYSRAGEQFF.

This clonotype was detected a few times. The chain employs TRBV4-2 and TRBJ2-5; D gene ambiguous. The CDR3 extends over 16 amino acids. With 1 base removed from V and 5 bases from J, the gap between germline ends came to 17 bases. Per germline, CDR1 LGHNA and CDR2 YNFKEQ. CDR3 sequence (DNA): TGTGCCAGCAGCCAAGGGGTTGAGCGCCCTGGGGAGACCCAGTACTTC. Translation: CASSQGVERPGETQYF.

This clonotype has a handful of counts. The chain recombines TRBV2 with TRBJ1-2, with TRBD1 identical over 7 bases. Trimming removed 4 bases from V and 3 bases from J; junction bases left unmatched: 5. CDR1 and CDR2 (germline): SNHLY, FYNNEI. The CDR3 sequence is 14 residues long. CDR3 sequence (DNA): TGTGCCAGCAGTGTCCGGGACAGCCACTATGGCTACACCTTC. Translation: CASSVRDSHYGYTF.